A selection of T cell receptor beta chains follows, all from one sample in a study of blood T cell repertoires in COVID-19. This table comes from immunoSEQ multiplex PCR, and its TCRdb copy is limited to in-frame clones, with some not included. This sample yields 200,000 to 300,000 clones, of which roughly nine tenths are seen a single time; 7.2% belongs to the top ten. Sequences were obtained from peripheral blood. The receptors here all came from a man between 60 and 70 years old who had recovered from COVID-19. The CDR3 runs from the conserved cysteine through the conserved F or W. D genes are given only for firm matches. Part of the rows lack a size; the others show once, few, many or a class for expanded clones.

J gene | clone size | V gene | D gene | CDR3 DNA | CDR3 protein
TRBJ2-3 | NA | TRBV3-1/TRBV3-2 | NA | TGTGCCAGCAGCCAACAAACAGATACGCAGTATTTT | CASSQQTDTQYF
TRBJ1-1 | NA | TRBV9 | NA | TGTGCCAGCAGCGCGAGGGAGAACACTGAAGCTTTCTTT | CASSARENTEAFF
TRBJ1-2 | NA | TRBV12-3/TRBV12-4 | TRBD1 | TGTGCCAGCACTGAGACAGGGGCCTATGGCTACACCTTC | CASTETGAYGYTF
TRBJ2-3 | NA | TRBV5-4 | NA | TGTGCCAGCAGCAGACGGGGAGCAGATACGCAGTATTTT | CASSRRGADTQYF
TRBJ2-4 | NA | TRBV12-5 | TRBD2 | TGTGCTAGTGGTTCTTGGACTAGCGGGGGGATGTTGGGGAATTTAGGCAAAAACATTCAGTACTTC | CASGSWTSGGMLGNLGKNIQYF
TRBJ2-3 | NA | TRBV13 | TRBD2 | TGTGCCAGCAGCTTGTCTCTCGCGGGGGAGGGCACAGATACGCAGTATTTT | CASSLSLAGEGTDTQYF
TRBJ1-4 | NA | TRBV7-9 | TRBD1 | TGTGCCAGCAGCCCGCGCGGGACAGAGGGTGAAAAACTGTTTTTT | CASSPRGTEGEKLFF
TRBJ1-6 | NA | TRBV2 | TRBD1 | TGTGCCAGCAGGATCAGGGGGCCCACGAATTCACCCCTCCACTTT | CASRIRGPTNSPLHF
TRBJ2-7 | NA | TRBV5-1 | TRBD1 | TGCGCCAGCAGCTTGGGGGACAGCTCCTACGAGCAGTACTTC | CASSLGDSSYEQYF
TRBJ1-1 | NA | TRBV10-3 | TRBD1 | TGTGCCATCAGTTCGTCTACAGGGGTCACTGAAGCTTTCTTT | CAISSSTGVTEAFF
TRBJ1-5 | NA | TRBV2 | TRBD1 | TGTGCCAGCACATCGGACAGGGCTCGTGGCAATCAGCCCCAGCATTTT | CASTSDRARGNQPQHF
TRBJ1-2 | few | TRBV14 | NA | TGTGCCAGCAGCCTACAAATTTACGGGGGCTACACCTTC | CASSLQIYGGYTF
TRBJ1-2 | NA | TRBV5-6 | NA | TGTGCCACCAGGTGGCAGCGGTATGGCTACACCTTC | CATRWQRYGYTF
TRBJ2-2 | NA | TRBV11-3 | TRBD2 | TGTGCCAGCAGCTCCGCAGCCCGGGGGGGCCGGAGCACCGGGGAGCTGTTTTTT | CASSSAARGGRSTGELFF
TRBJ2-1 | few | TRBV21-1 | NA | TGTGCCAGCAGATTCAGGGCGTGGCCCAATGAGCAGTTCTTC | CASRFRAWPNEQFF
TRBJ2-3 | NA | TRBV9 | TRBD1 | TGTGCCAGCAGCTCTCGGACAGGGGGCGCAGATACGCAGTATTTT | CASSSRTGGADTQYF
TRBJ1-1 | NA | TRBV28 | NA | TGTGCCAGCATCATCGGGGGGGTAGGGGACACTGAAGCTTTCTTT | CASIIGGVGDTEAFF
TRBJ1-4 | few | TRBV5-5 | NA | TGTGCCAGCAGCCCCGACTCGCGTACTAATGAAAAACTGTTTTTT | CASSPDSRTNEKLFF
TRBJ1-6 | NA | TRBV30 | NA | TGTGCCTTCAGGGAAACGCGAAATTCACCCCTCCACTTT | CAFRETRNSPLHF
TRBJ1-4 | NA | TRBV5-1 | NA | TGCGCCAGCAGCTTGCAGGCAACTAATGAAAAACTGTTTTTT | CASSLQATNEKLFF
TRBJ2-2 | NA | TRBV7-2 | TRBD2 | TGTGCCAGCAGCTTTCAGCGGGGGGCTACCTGGGAGCTGTTTTTT | CASSFQRGATWELFF
TRBJ1-4 | NA | TRBV7-9 | NA | TGTGCCAGCAGCCCGACGGGACACTATGCAACTAATGAAAAACTGTTTTTT | CASSPTGHYATNEKLFF
TRBJ2-1 | NA | TRBV5-1 | NA | TGCGCCAGCAGCTTGGCGCGGTTCAATGAGCAGTTCTTC | CASSLARFNEQFF
TRBJ1-1 | once | TRBV19 | NA | TGTGCCAGTAAGATCGCGGGGAGGTGGAGCACTGAAGCTTTCTTT | CASKIAGRWSTEAFF
TRBJ2-5 | NA | TRBV3-1/TRBV3-2 | TRBD2 | TGTGCCAGCAGCCATCTAGCGGGACAAGAGACCCAGTACTTC | CASSHLAGQETQYF
TRBJ1-1 | NA | TRBV5-1 | TRBD1 | TGCGCCAGCAGCTGGAGCCCACAGGGGGTCGGCATGAACACTGAAGCTTTCTTT | CASSWSPQGVGMNTEAFF
TRBJ1-4 | few | TRBV28 | TRBD1 | TGTGCCAGCACCGGACGGGACAGACTGTTTTTT | CASTGRDRLFF
TRBJ2-7 | NA | TRBV3-1/TRBV3-2 | TRBD1 | TGTGCCAGCAGCCACGGACAGGGGGCCAACGAGCAGTACTTC | CASSHGQGANEQYF
TRBJ2-2 | NA | TRBV5-1 | NA | TGCGCCAGCAGCTTTGGCCAGGGAACGGTCGGGGAGCTGTTTTTT | CASSFGQGTVGELFF
TRBJ2-7 | NA | TRBV27 | TRBD1 | TGTGCCAGCCATGGACAGGGGTTATACGAGCAGTACTTC | CASHGQGLYEQYF
TRBJ1-6 | NA | TRBV2 | TRBD1 | TGTGCCAGCAGTGAAATGGGGACAGGGGGCAATTCACCCCTCCACTTT | CASSEMGTGGNSPLHF
TRBJ1-5 | NA | TRBV19 | TRBD1 | TGTGCCAGTAGTCCGAGGACAGGGGGCTATCAGCCCCAGCATTTT | CASSPRTGGYQPQHF
TRBJ1-2 | NA | TRBV9 | TRBD1 | TGTGCCAGCAGCCCACCCCCGGGACAGGGGTCCTATGGCTACACCTTC | CASSPPPGQGSYGYTF
TRBJ1-6 | NA | TRBV5-1 | NA | TGCGCCAGCAGCATATTACCCCGGGGGGCAAATCTTTCACCCCTCCACTTT | CASSILPRGANLSPLHF
TRBJ1-6 | NA | TRBV5-5 | NA | TGTGCCAGCAGCTTGGCGGGAGTTCTCAATTCACCCCTCCACTTT | CASSLAGVLNSPLHF
TRBJ2-1 | NA | TRBV14 | NA | TGTGCCAGCAGCCAAGTTTACAGCCTTTCCTACAATGAGCAGTTCTTC | CASSQVYSLSYNEQFF
TRBJ1-2 | NA | TRBV19 | NA | TGTGCCAGTTCAGGGCCCCTCTATGGCTACACCTTC | CASSGPLYGYTF
TRBJ1-5 | once | TRBV24-1 | TRBD1 | TGTGCCACCAGTGACGGGGACAGGGGACTGTCCAATCAGCCCCAGCATTTT | CATSDGDRGLSNQPQHF
TRBJ2-2 | NA | TRBV19 | TRBD1 | TGTGCCAGTAGTATCACAGGGGCCGGGGAGCTGTTTTTT | CASSITGAGELFF
TRBJ1-2 | NA | TRBV2 | NA | TGTGCCAGCAACCCAGACTCTAACTATGGCTACACCTTC | CASNPDSNYGYTF
TRBJ1-2 | once | TRBV7-9 | NA | TGTGCCAGCCAACCGGGGGAGGGATTGATTTGGTATGGCTACACCTTC | CASQPGEGLIWYGYTF
TRBJ1-6 | NA | TRBV30 | NA | TGTGCCGGCACGCGGGGGACGGATTCACCCCTCCACTTT | CAGTRGTDSPLHF
TRBJ2-1 | NA | TRBV6-4 | NA | TGTGCCAGCAAGAGAACAGTCAATGAGCAGTTCTTC | CASKRTVNEQFF
TRBJ2-1 | NA | TRBV21-1 | NA | TGTGCCAGCAGCAAAGCCTCCCGGACAGGGACTCCCAATGAGCAGTTCTTC | CASSKASRTGTPNEQFF
TRBJ1-5 | NA | TRBV27 | TRBD1 | TGTGCCAGCAGTTTGACAGGGCGGAATCAGCCCCAGCATTTT | CASSLTGRNQPQHF
TRBJ2-3 | NA | TRBV15 | TRBD1 | TGTGCCACCAGACAAGGACCGGGACAGGGCAATTCGGATACGCAGTATTTT | CATRQGPGQGNSDTQYF
TRBJ1-4 | NA | TRBV5-1 | NA | TGCGCCAGCAGCCTGGCAATGATGGGCAGTGGAGAAAAACTGTTTTTT | CASSLAMMGSGEKLFF
TRBJ2-3 | NA | TRBV6-6 | TRBD1 | TGTGCCAGCAGCCGCGGACAGGGAAGCACAGATACGCAGTATTTT | CASSRGQGSTDTQYF
TRBJ1-3 | NA | TRBV30 | NA | TGTGCCTGGAGCCGTGGGTTTCCCGGAGCCGGAAACACCATATATTTT | CAWSRGFPGAGNTIYF
TRBJ1-1 | NA | TRBV4-1 | TRBD1 | TGCGCCAGCAGCCAGCAGGGGGCCATGAACACTGAAGCTTTCTTT | CASSQQGAMNTEAFF
TRBJ2-7 | NA | TRBV28 | TRBD1 | TGTGCCAGCAGTTTAGCCCCCTTACAGGGGTACTACGAGCAGTACTTC | CASSLAPLQGYYEQYF
TRBJ1-1 | NA | TRBV6-5 | NA | TGTGCCAGCAGTTACTCGTCAACAGCAAGGAAGACTGAAGCTTTCTTT | CASSYSSTARKTEAFF